The 6 T cell receptor beta chains below come from one sample, sequenced in a study of graft-versus-host responses after intestinal transplantation. Produced via immunoSEQ multiplex PCR; TCRdb's table is partial and in-frame only. The sample yields tens of thousands of clones, under 95% seen once. Source: PBMCs, taken approximately 120 days after intestinal transplantation. These receptor sequences come from a human patient who received an intestinal transplant, so some T cells may come from the graft donor.

The chain is built from TRBV18 and TRBJ1-2; D not certain. This CDR3 has 15 residues. CDR1 is KGHSH and CDR2 is LQKENI in the germline V gene. The V end lost 1 base, the J end lost 6 bases, and 15 bases lay between the germline ends. CDR3 residues: CASSPLPGPGDGYTF. The CDR3 DNA is TGTGCCAGCTCACCACTCCCCGGGCCCGGAGATGGCTACACCTTC.

To note about this clone: Other DNA sequences of this sample code for an identical CDR3. This chain uses TRBV27 with TRBJ1-1; TRBD1 agrees at 11 bases. Per the germline V gene, CDR1 is MNHEY and CDR2 is SMNVEV (reference sequence). The CDR3 is 13 residues long. J lost 14 bases, V lost 4 bases, and 9 bases had no gene match. CDR3 DNA: TGTGCCAGCAGTTCGCCGGGACAGGGGGGAGCCTTCTTT. It encodes CASSSPGQGGAFF.

This clone occurred once. This chain links TRBV2 with TRBJ2-2; TRBD1 might be the D (5 bases). Germline V lookup: CDR1 SNHLY, CDR2 FYNNEI. V lost 9 bases and J 1 base, leaving 6 bases between the germline ends. The CDR3 has 12 amino acids. The CDR3 DNA reads as TGTGCCAGAGGACAGAACACCGGGGAGCTGTTTTTT. As protein: CARGQNTGELFF.

The rearrangement links TRBV5-1 to TRBJ2-2, with no clear D. CDR1 and CDR2 (germline): SGHRS, YFSETQ. V was shortened by 0 bases and J by 6 bases, with 18 bases between the two germline ends. The CDR3 loop spans 17 amino acids. Written as DNA, the CDR3 is TGCGCCAGCAGCTTGGACCCAAGCGTCCTAAGAGCCGGGGAGCTGTTTTTT. Translating it yields CASSLDPSVLRAGELFF.

V gene TRBV27 combines with J gene TRBJ2-1; TRBD2 matches 12 bases. The germline V gene has CDR1 MNHEY and CDR2 SMNVEV (reference sequence). V trimming: 5 bases; J trimming: 3 bases; junction bases outside the gene matches: 14. The CDR3 consists of 19 residues. CDR3 DNA sequence: TGTGCCAGCAGTCCGGGGCTAGCGGGAGGGATTTTAGACTACAATGAGCAGTTCTTC. Translation gives CASSPGLAGGILDYNEQFF.

The rearrangement uses TRBV13 and TRBJ2-7; TRBD2 agrees at 9 bases. V lost 4 bases and J lost 0; bases outside the gene matches: 4. Germline CDR1 reads PRHDT; CDR2 reads FYEKMQ (reference sequence). This CDR3 comprises 15 residues. CDR3 protein: CASSWGLANSYEQYF. In nucleotides, the CDR3 is TGTGCCAGCAGCTGGGGACTAGCAAACTCCTACGAGCAGTACTTC. Full variable domain (missing parts from reference TRBV13 and TRBJ2-7): AAGVIQSPRHLIKEKRETATLKCYPIPRHDTVYWYQQGPGQDPQFLISFYEKMQSDKGSIPDRFSAQQFSDYHSELNMSSLELGDSALYFCASSWGLANSYEQYFGPGTRLTVT.